These T cell receptor beta chains were read from a single sample in a study of T cell responses to AZD1222 COVID-19 vaccine. The protocol was immunoSEQ multiplex PCR, while the TCRdb copy is restricted to in-frame clones and leaves out a portion. The table shows about 110,000 clones, with roughly nine tenths occurring only once. The sequencing used peripheral blood, collected on day 0 of AZD1222 vaccination. Receptor source: an adult in good health. CDR3s include the opening cysteine and the closing phenylalanine or tryptophan. A D gene is named only where the DNA matches it firmly. A clone size is listed for some rows: how often the clone was seen (once, few, many), or a class if it is expanded.

len	abundance	v_gene	j_gene	d_gene	CDR3aa	CDR3nt
15	-	TRBV20-1	TRBJ2-4	TRBD2	CSASGASGGENIQYF	TGCAGTGCTAGTGGCGCTAGCGGGGGAGAAAACATTCAGTACTTC
13	-	TRBV25-1	TRBJ1-6	-	CASRGRGESPLHF	TGTGCCAGCAGAGGGCGGGGCGAATCACCCCTCCACTTT
12	-	TRBV27	TRBJ2-7	-	CASFDRYYEQYF	TGTGCCAGTTTCGACCGCTACTACGAGCAGTACTTC
15	-	TRBV29-1	TRBJ2-1	TRBD2	CSVGLSAGALNEQFF	TGCAGCGTGGGGCTGAGCGCGGGAGCCCTTAATGAGCAGTTCTTC
15	-	TRBV7-9	TRBJ2-2	-	CASSRGLLNTGELFF	TGTGCCAGCAGCCGTGGGCTTCTGAACACCGGGGAGCTGTTTTTT
14	-	TRBV5-6	TRBJ1-1	TRBD1	CASTDRDRVTEAFF	TGTGCCAGCACCGACCGGGACAGGGTTACTGAAGCTTTCTTT
14	-	TRBV5-4	TRBJ1-1	-	CASSTGFLNTEAFF	TGTGCCAGCAGTACAGGGTTTCTGAACACTGAAGCTTTCTTT
13	-	TRBV14	TRBJ2-6	-	CASRGAGANVLTF	TGTGCCAGCAGGGGGGCTGGGGCCAACGTCCTGACTTTC
17	-	TRBV18	TRBJ1-5	TRBD1	CASSPPGQGLLGQPQHF	TGTGCCAGCTCACCTCCGGGACAGGGTTTGTTGGGTCAGCCCCAGCATTTT
15	-	TRBV28	TRBJ1-2	-	CASSLSRQGIYGYTF	TGTGCCAGCAGTTTATCCCGCCAAGGGATATATGGCTACACCTTC
13	-	TRBV7-2	TRBJ1-1	TRBD1	CASSYARQGSAFF	TGTGCCAGCAGCTACGCCCGACAGGGATCAGCTTTCTTT
15	-	TRBV20-1	TRBJ2-3	TRBD2	CSASLPSGSADTQYF	TGCAGTGCTAGTCTGCCTAGCGGGAGCGCAGATACGCAGTATTTT
16	-	TRBV19	TRBJ1-6	-	CARARTVSSYNSPLHF	TGTGCCAGAGCCCGGACAGTTAGCTCCTATAATTCACCCCTCCACTTT
15	-	TRBV18	TRBJ2-2	-	CASSPRQPGTGELFF	TGTGCCAGCTCACCGCGACAGCCAGGCACCGGGGAGCTGTTTTTT
14	once	TRBV28	TRBJ2-6	-	CASSLASGANVLTF	TGTGCCAGCAGTTTAGCTTCCGGGGCCAACGTCCTGACTTTC
13	few	TRBV12-3/TRBV12-4	TRBJ1-2	TRBD1	CASRLTGAYGYTF	TGTGCCAGCAGATTAACAGGGGCCTATGGCTACACCTTC
12	once	TRBV29-1	TRBJ1-1	-	CSVGIGYTEAFF	TGCAGCGTTGGAATAGGATACACTGAAGCTTTCTTT